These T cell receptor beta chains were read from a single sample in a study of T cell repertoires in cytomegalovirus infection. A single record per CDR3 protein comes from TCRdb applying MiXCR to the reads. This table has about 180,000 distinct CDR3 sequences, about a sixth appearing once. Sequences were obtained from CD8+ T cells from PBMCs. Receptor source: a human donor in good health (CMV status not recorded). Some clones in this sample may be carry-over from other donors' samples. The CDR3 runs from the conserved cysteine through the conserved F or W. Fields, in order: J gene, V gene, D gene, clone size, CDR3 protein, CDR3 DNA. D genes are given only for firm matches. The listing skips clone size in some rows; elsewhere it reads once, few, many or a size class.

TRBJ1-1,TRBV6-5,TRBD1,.,CASSSRDRDAEAFF,TGTGCCAGCAGTTCCCGGGACAGGGACGCTGAAGCTTTCTTT
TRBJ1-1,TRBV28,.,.,CASSFNGGFTEAFF,TGTGCCAGCAGTTTCAATGGGGGATTCACTGAAGCTTTCTTT
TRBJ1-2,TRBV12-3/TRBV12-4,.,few,CASRPDTIENGYTF,TGTGCCAGCAGACCTGACACCATCGAGAATGGCTACACCTTC
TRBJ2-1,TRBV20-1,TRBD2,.,CSAASGGARPLNEQFF,TGCAGTGCCGCTAGCGGGGGGGCCCGGCCCCTCAATGAGCAGTTCTTC
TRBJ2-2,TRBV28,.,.,CASTPHSGELFF,TGTGCCAGCACTCCCCATTCCGGGGAGCTGTTTTTT
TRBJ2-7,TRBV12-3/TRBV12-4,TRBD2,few,CASSDPVGREQYF,TGTGCCAGCAGTGATCCCGTCGGGAGGGAGCAGTACTTC
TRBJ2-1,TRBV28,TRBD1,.,CASRIDRGNNEQFF,TGTGCCAGCAGGATTGACAGGGGCAACAATGAGCAGTTCTTC
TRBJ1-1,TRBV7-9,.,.,CASSSGSGVEAFF,TGTGCCAGCAGCTCTGGGTCGGGAGTTGAAGCTTTCTTT
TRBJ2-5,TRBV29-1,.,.,CSVDGTEETQYF,TGCAGCGTTGATGGGACTGAAGAGACCCAGTACTTC
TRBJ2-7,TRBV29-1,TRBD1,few,CSVAVRTGLYEQYF,TGCAGCGTTGCCGTTAGGACAGGGCTCTACGAGCAGTACTTC
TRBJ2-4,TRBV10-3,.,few,CAIIFSREIDIQYF,TGTGCCATCATATTTTCCAGGGAGATTGACATTCAGTACTTC
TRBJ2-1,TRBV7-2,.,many,CASSLDLQDEQFF,TGTGCCAGCAGCTTAGACCTCCAGGATGAGCAGTTCTTC
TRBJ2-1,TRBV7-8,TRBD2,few,CASSLEASGGDNEQFF,TGTGCCAGCAGCTTAGAGGCTAGCGGGGGAGATAATGAGCAGTTCTTC
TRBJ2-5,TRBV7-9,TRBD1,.,CASSRPGQGQETQYF,TGTGCCAGCAGCCGGCCCGGACAGGGGCAAGAGACCCAGTACTTC
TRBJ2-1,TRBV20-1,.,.,CSARGRGFGIGEQFF,TGCAGTGCTAGAGGAAGAGGGTTCGGTATCGGTGAGCAGTTCTTC
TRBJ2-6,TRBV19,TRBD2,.,CASFGGLAAYSGANVLTF,TGTGCCAGTTTTGGAGGACTAGCGGCTTACTCTGGGGCCAACGTCCTGACTTTC
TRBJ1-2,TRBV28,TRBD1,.,CASRRSAGGLMYYTF,TGTGCCAGCAGAAGATCGGCAGGGGGGCTGATGTATTACACCTTC
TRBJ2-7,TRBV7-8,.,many,CASRDGTYEQYF,TGTGCCAGCAGGGACGGCACCTACGAGCAGTACTTC
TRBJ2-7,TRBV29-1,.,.,CSVVGSSYEQYF,TGCAGCGTTGTTGGCAGCTCCTACGAGCAGTACTTC
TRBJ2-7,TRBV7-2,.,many,CASSLAGGPNEQYF,TGTGCCAGCAGCTTAGCGGGGGGGCCAAACGAGCAGTACTTC
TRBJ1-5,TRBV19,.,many,CASSIGNQPQHF,TGTGCCAGTAGTATAGGTAATCAGCCCCAGCATTTT
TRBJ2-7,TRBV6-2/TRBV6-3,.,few,CASSYEREPRYEQYF,TGTGCCAGCAGTTACGAGAGGGAGCCTCGCTACGAGCAGTACTTC
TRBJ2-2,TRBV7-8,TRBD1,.,CASRGQGLNAPGELFF,TGTGCCAGCAGGGGACAGGGGTTGAATGCCCCCGGGGAGCTGTTTTTT
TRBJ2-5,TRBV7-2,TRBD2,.,CASSGGGGWGETQYF,TGTGCCAGCAGCGGAGGCGGGGGATGGGGCGAGACCCAGTACTTC
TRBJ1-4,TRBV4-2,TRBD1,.,CASSQDRFDRASEKLFF,TGTGCCAGCAGCCAAGATCGATTCGACAGGGCCAGTGAAAAACTGTTTTTT
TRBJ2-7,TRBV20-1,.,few,CSARGLTGIYEQYF,TGCAGTGCTAGAGGACTAACAGGGATCTACGAGCAGTACTTC
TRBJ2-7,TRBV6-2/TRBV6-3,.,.,CARSRGPYEQYF,TGTGCCCGCAGCCGGGGTCCCTACGAGCAGTACTTC
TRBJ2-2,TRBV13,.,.,CASSLGLVSYAANTGELFF,TGTGCCAGCAGCTTAGGCCTGGTTTCCTACGCCGCGAACACCGGGGAGCTGTTTTTT
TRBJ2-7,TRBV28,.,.,CASSPLRDLSSYEQYF,TGTGCCAGCAGTCCCCTACGGGATCTCAGTTCCTACGAGCAGTACTTC
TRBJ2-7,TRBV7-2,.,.,CASSPAWQGYEQYF,TGTGCCAGCAGCCCCGCGTGGCAGGGCTACGAGCAGTACTTC
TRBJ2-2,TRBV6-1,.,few,CASSEGWNTGELFF,TGTGCCAGCAGTGAAGGTTGGAACACCGGGGAGCTGTTTTTT
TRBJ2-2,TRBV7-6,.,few,CASSFSETANREELFF,TGTGCCAGCAGCTTCAGCGAAACAGCCAATCGCGAGGAGCTGTTTTTT
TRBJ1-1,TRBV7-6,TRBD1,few,CASSPETGLNTEAFF,TGTGCCAGCAGCCCGGAGACAGGGTTGAACACTGAAGCTTTCTTT
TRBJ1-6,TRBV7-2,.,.,CASSLYVSSSYNSPLHF,TGTGCCAGCAGCTTATATGTCTCGAGCTCCTATAATTCACCCCTCCACTTT
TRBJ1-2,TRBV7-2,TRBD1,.,CASSRPRDRGNYGYTF,TGTGCCAGCAGCCGACCACGGGACAGGGGAAACTATGGCTACACCTTC
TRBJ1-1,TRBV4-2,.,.,CASSQEGRNTEAFF,TGTGCCAGCAGCCAAGAAGGACGGAACACTGAAGCTTTCTTT
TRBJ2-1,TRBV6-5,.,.,CASSYAGGNEQFF,TGTGCCAGCAGTTACGCCGGAGGCAATGAGCAGTTCTTC
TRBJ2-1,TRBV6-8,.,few,CASSKYQGYEQFF,TGTGCCAGCAGCAAATATCAGGGGTATGAGCAGTTCTTC
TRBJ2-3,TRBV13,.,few,CASSLGEGEFTDTQYF,TGTGCCAGCAGCTTAGGTGAAGGGGAGTTCACAGATACGCAGTATTTT
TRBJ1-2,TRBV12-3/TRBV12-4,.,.,CASTLRIGARDGYTF,TGTGCCAGCACCCTCCGAATTGGGGCTCGCGATGGCTACACCTTC